The clone carrying this T cell receptor beta chain was counted ten times or more. As yet, its antigen is unknown. The sample is drawn from a study of CD8 T cells in ankylosing spondylitis. Regarding the study as a whole: Significant enrichment of disease-linked clones was reported in matched ankylosing spondylitis synovial fluid. Previous work reported some of these motif variants in the synovial fluid and blood of reactive arthritis. Relatively scarce in peripheral blood, disease-linked clones were CD8+.

Each TCR beta library was made by quantitative 5'-RACE that incorporated molecular barcodes. From the 5' RACE reads, TCRdb called clonotypes with MiXCR, one entry per CDR3 protein. This table has 200,000 or so distinct CDR3 sequences, 13% appearing once. CDR1 is SGHRS and CDR2 is YFSETQ in the germline V gene. After removal of 0 bases from V and 4 bases from J, the junction contained 6 bases not matched to a gene. CDR3 length equals 16 residues. V usage is TRBV5-1 and J usage is TRBJ2-1; TRBD2 matches 8 bases. This sequence was found in a female donor with ankylosing spondylitis or in good health (not recorded which). The sequenced sample consisted of blood, either unsorted or a sorted T cell fraction (not recorded which). CDR3 in DNA: TGCGCCAGCAGCTTGGGCTCTAGCGGGTCATACAATGAGCAGTTCTTC. Protein product: CASSLGSSGSYNEQFF.